This entry lists 3 T cell receptor beta chains sequenced from one sample in a study of cytomegalovirus exposure and HLA in healthy donors. Data came from immunoSEQ multiplex PCR; TCRdb stores just in-frame clones and leaves some out. The sample carries more than 95,000 clones, roughly 86% recorded once. The sequencing input was PBMCs. The receptors stem from a man aged 18 to 29 in good health and CMV-seronegative.

The chain uses TRBV7-9 and TRBJ2-7; 7 bases agree with TRBD2. Germline CDR1 reads SEHNR; CDR2 reads FQNEAQ (reference sequence). The length of the CDR3 is 15 residues. V was clipped by 6 bases and J by 0 bases; unmatched bases: 8. The CDR3 sequence: CASSPAGLSSYEQYF. As DNA, the CDR3 is TGTGCCAGCAGTCCAGCGGGACTTAGCTCCTACGAGCAGTACTTC. The entire variable domain, with the rest obtained from reference TRBV7-9 and TRBJ2-7, is as follows: DTGVSQNPRHKITKRGQNVTFRCDPISEHNRLYWYRQTLGQGPEFLTYFQNEAQLEKSRLLSDRFSAERPKGSFSTLEIQRTEQGDSAMYLCASSPAGLSSYEQYFGPGTRLTVT.

CDR3 sequence: CASSGRMLLVGNEQFF. CDR3 nucleotide sequence: TGTGCCAGCAGCGGGCGCATGTTACTAGTGGGCAATGAGCAGTTCTTC. The chain employs TRBV7-8 and TRBJ2-1; D may be TRBD2 (5 bases). CDR1 is SGHVS, CDR2 FQNEAQ, per germline. Trimming removed 5 bases at V and 6 bases at J, with 20 bases between. This CDR3 has 16 residues.

The rearrangement links TRBV2 to TRBJ2-7; D unclear. Trimming shortened V by 9 bases and J by 4 bases, and 19 bases separated the two germline ends. Germline V gene sequence: CDR1 SNHLY, CDR2 FYNNEI. The CDR3 has 14 residues. This chain's CDR3 is CASQVTASQYEQYF. CDR3 coding DNA: TGTGCCAGTCAGGTAACGGCATCCCAGTACGAGCAGTACTTC.